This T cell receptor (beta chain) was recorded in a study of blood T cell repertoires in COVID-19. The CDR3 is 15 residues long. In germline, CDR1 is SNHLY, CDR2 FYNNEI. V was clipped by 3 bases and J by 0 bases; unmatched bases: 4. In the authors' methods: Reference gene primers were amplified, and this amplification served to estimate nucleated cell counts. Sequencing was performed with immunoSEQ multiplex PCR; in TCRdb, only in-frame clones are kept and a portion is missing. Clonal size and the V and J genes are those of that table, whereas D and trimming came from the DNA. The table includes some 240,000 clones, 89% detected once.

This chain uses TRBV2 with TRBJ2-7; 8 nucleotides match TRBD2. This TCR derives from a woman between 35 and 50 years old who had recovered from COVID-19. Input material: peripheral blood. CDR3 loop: CASSEPAGASYEQYF. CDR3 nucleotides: TGTGCCAGCAGTGAGCCAGCGGGGGCCTCCTACGAGCAGTACTTC.